This paragraph reports one T cell receptor (beta chain). This clone was seen only a few times. Its antigen remains unidentified. No quality values exist for individual bases; no much larger clone is one base distant. The data were taken from a study of shared clonotypes between healthy human individuals (TCRdb year 2020). Regarding the research as a whole: The cohort included three men and a couple of women between 18 and 49 years of age. The study deeply sequenced blood TCR repertoires of five healthy adults to estimate repertoire size and the extent of clonotype sharing between individuals. Between about 0.8 and 8.9 billion PBMCs per donor were obtained by leukapheresis. To increase sequencing depth and limit assay-specific biases, TCR repertoire library preparation and sequencing were carried out by different laboratories using diverse techniques. Per donor, three plates each were used for CD4 naive and CD4 memory, two for CD8 naive, and one for CD8 memory.

Reading from cysteine to phenylalanine, the CDR3 counts 15 amino acids. The kept DNA is CDR3 alone, 45 bases in frame from the first base. The germline V gene encodes CDR1 SNHLY and CDR2 FYNNEI. V loses 2 bases, J loses 4 bases, and the germline ends lie 12 bases apart. TCR CDR3 regions were amplified from genomic DNA by multiplex PCR using the deep immunoSEQ assay. Extracted genomic DNA from each cell subset was distributed evenly across all wells of several immunoSEQ 96-well plates, and each plate was treated as a replicate. Each replicate PCR for sorted subsets received around 200 ng genomic DNA, equal to roughly 33,000 T cell genomes. Purified libraries were quantified with a Qubit 3.0 fluorometer, sized on a Bioanalyzer 2100, and re-quantified with the KAPA Library Quantification kit. A separate single-read 150-cycle Illumina NextSeq 550 flow cell was used to sequence each immunoSEQ 96-well plate. Per the source publication's procedure: Because the immunoSEQ output held only junctional sequences and lacked quality scores, the filtering could not match the filtering applied to full-length reads. To assign V/J genes and CDR3, sequences were annotated using PyIR, a Python wrapper for IgBLAST v1.9, with IMGT germline references. Reads were filtered out if the reads had weak V/J assignments (E-value above 1e-6), no CDR3, stop codons, out-of-frame junctions, or ambiguous translated residues. V3J clonotypes were defined by identical inferred V gene, J gene, and CDR3 amino acid sequence. Percentage overlap between repertoires was computed as shared unique clonotypes divided by the size of the smaller repertoire. Richness of each repertoire was evaluated using RTK rarefaction, the Chao1 estimator, and Recon v2.1 estimates of unobserved clonotypes. For all TCRbeta clonotypes obtained by the gDNA method from four donors, generation probabilities were computed with OLGA. The source is immuneACCESS, and TCRdb retained only in-frame sequences with V and J called. Part of the clones is not carried over; for the studies checked, unresolved V genes explain less than half of this, and the remainder is unexplained. V and J calls and clone size are given by that table; D and trimming were obtained from the DNA. This sample has 600,000 to 700,000 clones in its table, and roughly 72% of those were observed once. Of the sample, around 2% is held by the ten largest clones.

Healthy HIV-negative adults with no recently reported acute infections or vaccinations were included as donors. Only Caucasian adults living in Nashville, Tennessee, USA were represented among the donors. CD4+ T cells were enriched through magnetic negative selection, after which naive cells were positively selected on CD45RA and the remaining negative fraction served as the memory subset. Blood was collected by leukapheresis, and PBMCs were isolated by Ficoll-Histopaque density gradient centrifugation and then cryopreserved in liquid nitrogen vapor phase. Purity and quantity of every magnetically sorted T cell population were checked by analytical flow cytometry. Genomic DNA was isolated from each sorted fraction and quantified by UV absorbance on a Nanodrop 2000c. Overall study outcomes, separate from this receptor: Naive subsets generally had larger estimated clonotype richness than memory subsets did. Across a few donors, about 4.5% of naive CD4, roughly 3.4% of naive CD8, 2.3% of memory CD4, and under 0.45% of memory CD8 clonotypes were shared. Rarefaction of sorted-subset datasets indicated incomplete sequencing despite the large sequencing depth. Because the study included only a small number of donors, the genetic and exposure-history diversity represented was limited. Pairwise subsampling led to the expectation that sequencing depth would affect the degree of clonotype sharing among donors. Sampling was limited to blood, and TCR repertoires in tissue likely differ from TCR repertoires in blood. Compared with non-shared clonotypes, the clonotypes found in all four sorted-subset donors had higher generation probabilities.

Sequencing input: memory CD4+ T cells sorted from blood. The sample's cell subset or site label, in plain terms: CD45RA-negative fraction. The receptor chain draws on TRBV2 and TRBJ1-5; TRBD1 is perhaps the D gene, given 6 matching bases. The TCR originated in a woman aged 30 to 39 in good health. This receptor carries the CDR3 CASSETRGGNQPQHF. The DNA is TGTGCCAGCAGTGAAACCAGGGGAGGAAATCAGCCCCAGCATTTT.